This T cell receptor (beta chain) stems from a study of blood T cell repertoires in COVID-19. Overall study context: Nucleic acid was either cDNA or gDNA, and it came from T cells, B-cell-depleted T cells, or PBMCs.

Original processing methods: From reference gene primer amplification, estimates of nucleated cell counts were derived. Only in-frame clones appear in the TCRdb table, and some are missing; sequencing was by immunoSEQ multiplex PCR. V, J and clone size are those of that table, while D and trimming were read from the DNA. The table records about 150,000 clones, 75% to 90% of them present only once. The germline V gene has CDR1 SGHNT and CDR2 YENEEA. V lost 2 bases to trimming and J lost 6 bases; unmatched junction nucleotides: 7. The CDR3 sequence is 14 residues long. The source is a man aged 60 to 69 with acute or convalescent COVID-19. The specimen was peripheral blood. This sequence joins TRBV11-3 and TRBJ2-7; 7 positions match TRBD1. The chain's CDR3 is CASSLNRGFSEQYF. In DNA, the CDR3 is TGTGCCAGCAGCTTAAACAGGGGTTTCTCCGAGCAGTACTTC.